Below, 11 T cell receptor beta chains from the same sample are listed, as sequenced in a study of blood T cell repertoires in COVID-19. Repertoires were generated with immunoSEQ multiplex PCR, while TCRdb's copy carries only in-frame clones and drops some. The table includes more than 100,000 clones, 80% to 90% detected once. The specimen sequenced was peripheral blood. The receptors derive from a man aged 40-49 years with acute or convalescent COVID-19.

This clone was counted once. The chain recombines TRBV4-3 with TRBJ2-2, with D possibly TRBD2 on 6 matching bases. This CDR3 has 17 amino acids. Germline assignment: CDR1 LGHNA and CDR2 YSLEER. The germline V and J ends were trimmed by 0 bases and 0 bases, with 11 bases remaining between them. The CDR3 bases are TGCGCCAGCAGCCAAGAACTTAGCGGTGCGAACACCGGGGAGCTGTTTTTT. This gives the protein CASSQELSGANTGELFF.

V gene TRBV29-1 combines with J gene TRBJ2-7; 8 bases fit TRBD2. This CDR3 region has 13 residues. The germline gives CDR1 SQVTM, CDR2 ANQGSEA. The V gene end was trimmed by 4 bases and the J gene end by 7 bases; junction bases not matched to a gene: 9. The CDR3 nucleotides are TGCAGCGTTGGCCCTAGCGGGTCCTGGGAGCAGTACTTC. Its protein is CSVGPSGSWEQYF.

The chain links TRBV6-5 to TRBJ1-2; D might be TRBD1 (5 bases). The length of the CDR3 is 13 residues. CDR1 MNHEY and CDR2 SVGAGI come from the germline V gene. Trimming removed 7 bases from V and 2 bases from J, with 11 bases in between. CDR3: CASKQVLNYGYTF. DNA of the CDR3: TGTGCCAGCAAACAGGTACTAAACTATGGCTACACCTTC.

The V and J genes are TRBV4-1 and TRBJ1-2, with a possible D match to TRBD1 (6 bases). The CDR3 is made up of 16 amino acids. V was clipped by 1 base and J by 0 bases, with 12 bases between them. Germline CDR1 MGHRA, CDR2 YSYEKL. CDR3 loop: CASSQGPDRSNYGYTF. CDR3 DNA sequence: TGCGCCAGCAGCCAAGGTCCGGACAGATCTAACTATGGCTACACCTTC.

The chain uses TRBV5-1 and TRBJ2-1; 13 positions match TRBD2. Germline values: CDR1 SGHRS, CDR2 YFSETQ. The V and J ends lost 4 bases and 8 bases, in that order; junction bases with no gene match: 15. The CDR3 consists of 18 residues. CDR3 nucleotide sequence: TGCGCCAGCAGCCCCGGGAGACTAGCGGGAGGATCGGCCGATGAGCAGTTCTTC. Residues: CASSPGRLAGGSADEQFF.

The chain is built from TRBV18 and TRBJ2-1, with a possible D match to TRBD2 (5 bases). Germline V gives CDR1 KGHSH, CDR2 LQKENI. Between the trimmed V and J ends, which lost 3 bases and 8 bases, there was a span of 8 bases. The CDR3 has 12 amino acids. The CDR3 protein is CASSPFGDEQFF. The CDR3 DNA is TGTGCCAGCTCACCTTTCGGGGATGAGCAGTTCTTC. Full variable domain (remainder filled in from reference TRBV18 and TRBJ2-1): NAGVMQNPRHLVRRRGQEARLRCSPMKGHSHVYWYRQLPEEGLKFMVYLQKENIIDESGMPKERFSAEFPKEGPSILRIQQVVRGDSAAYFCASSPFGDEQFFGPGTRLTVL.

This clone has only one observation. V is TRBV5-1 and J is TRBJ2-1, with 16 positions matching TRBD2. Per germline, CDR1 SGHRS and CDR2 YFSETQ. The trim removed 4 bases at V and 0 bases at J, leaving 4 bases unmatched. The CDR3 runs to 18 residues. The CDR3 reads CASSRGLAGGSSYNEQFF. In DNA, the CDR3 is TGCGCCAGCAGCCGGGGACTAGCGGGAGGGAGCTCCTACAATGAGCAGTTCTTC.

This clone appeared a few times. The J gene is TRBJ2-2, the V gene TRBV4-2; 11 bases fit TRBD2. CDR1 and CDR2 from the germline V gene are LGHNA and YNFKEQ. J gave up 3 bases and V 6 bases, and 9 bases lay outside the gene matches. The CDR3 sequence is 17 residues long. Written as DNA, the CDR3 is TGTGCCAGCAGGCCTCCCCCACTAGCGGGGGACACCGGGGAGCTGTTTTTT. Translation gives CASRPPPLAGDTGELFF.

The chain uses TRBV2 and TRBJ2-1; D is undetermined. CDR1 is SNHLY, CDR2 FYNNEI, per germline. Trimming pared 0 bases from V and 5 bases from J, leaving 8 bases between. The CDR3 length is 14 residues. CDR3 bases: TGTGCCAGCAGTGAAGCGTTCCTACACAATGAGCAGTTCTTC. This codes for CASSEAFLHNEQFF. Variable domain in full (rest from reference TRBV2 and TRBJ2-1): EPEVTQTPSHQVTQMGQEVILRCVPISNHLYFYWYRQILGQKVEFLVSFYNNEISEKSEIFDDQFSVERPDGSNFTLKIRSTKLEDSAMYFCASSEAFLHNEQFFGPGTRLTVL.

The CDR3 DNA reads as TGTGCCAGCAGCTTAGTTCAGGGGGCAATCACTGAAGCTTTCTTT. It encodes CASSLVQGAITEAFF. The chain links TRBV11-2 to TRBJ1-1, with 8 bases matching TRBD1. Per germline, CDR1 SGHAT and CDR2 FQNNGV. The CDR3 spans 15 residues. V dropped 1 base and J dropped 4; count of bases not matched to a gene: 5.

The chain has TRBV24-1 and TRBJ2-1, with 9 bases fitting TRBD1. The CDR3 runs to 17 residues. Trimming cost V 3 bases and J 7 bases; bases outside gene matches: 12. Looked up from germline, CDR1 is KGHDR and CDR2 is SFDVKD. The CDR3 loop is CATSDRKTGGAGNEQFF. DNA of the CDR3: TGTGCCACCAGTGATCGGAAGACAGGGGGGGCGGGTAATGAGCAGTTCTTC.